The rows below give T cell receptor beta chains drawn from one sample of a study of metastatic and nonmetastatic thyroid tumors. From the PCR reads, TCRdb re-called clones with MiXCR. The data contain roughly 40,000 clones, roughly 16% of them singletons. Specimen: blood. Every receptor here comes from a female donor with papillary thyroid cancer or a benign thyroid nodule (not recorded which). Some clones in this sample may be carry-over from other donors' samples. CDR3s include the opening cysteine and the closing phenylalanine or tryptophan. Fields, in order: J gene, V gene, clone size, D gene, CDR3 DNA, CDR3 protein. A D gene is named only where the DNA matches it firmly. Not every row has a clone size; where given, it reads once, few, many or a size class.

J: TRBJ1-2; V: TRBV19; size: few; D: TRBD1; DNA: TGTGCCAGTAGTATCTACAGGGGGATGGACTATGGCTACACCTTC; CDR3: CASSIYRGMDYGYTF
J: TRBJ2-7; V: TRBV6-5; size: many; D: TRBD1; DNA: TGTGCCAGCAGTTACTCTGGCGAGAGACAGGGGGCCTACGAGCAGTACTTC; CDR3: CASSYSGERQGAYEQYF
J: TRBJ2-5; V: TRBV6-5; size: many; D: TRBD2; DNA: TGTGCCAGCAGTTACGGGACTAGCGGGAGGGATCAAGAGACCCAGTACTTC; CDR3: CASSYGTSGRDQETQYF
J: TRBJ2-7; V: TRBV13; size: many; D: TRBD1; DNA: TGTGCCAGCAGCCGACAGGGATATAACTCCTACGAGCAGTACTTC; CDR3: CASSRQGYNSYEQYF
J: TRBJ2-3; V: TRBV7-2; size: once; D: TRBD2; DNA: TGTGCCAGCAGCTTAGTGCTCAGCGGGGCGGGAGGGGCAGATACGCAGTATTTT; CDR3: CASSLVLSGAGGADTQYF
J: TRBJ1-6; V: TRBV28; size: medium-sized; D: NA; DNA: TGTGCCAGCAGTTTAGGGGTCACCCTCCACTTT; CDR3: CASSLGVTLHF
J: TRBJ1-2; V: TRBV7-3; size: many; D: NA; DNA: TGTGCCAGCAGCCCAGCGGCGGGGCAGGCCTATGGCTACACCTTC; CDR3: CASSPAAGQAYGYTF
J: TRBJ2-7; V: TRBV24-1; size: medium-sized; D: TRBD1; DNA: TGTGCCACCGGGGACAGGCCGTACGAGCAGTACTTC; CDR3: CATGDRPYEQYF
J: TRBJ1-5; V: TRBV28; size: NA; D: TRBD1; DNA: TGTGCCAGCAGTTTACGACAGGGATTTAGCAATAAGCCCCAGCATTTT; CDR3: CASSLRQGFSNKPQHF
J: TRBJ1-6; V: TRBV20-1; size: NA; D: NA; DNA: TGCAGTGCTAGAGTAGGGCTGGGCCATTCACCCCTCCACTTT; CDR3: CSARVGLGHSPLHF
J: TRBJ1-5; V: TRBV2; size: many; D: NA; DNA: TGTGCCAGCAGTGAAACCCCGGAGTATAGCAATCAGCCCCAGCATTTT; CDR3: CASSETPEYSNQPQHF
J: TRBJ2-7; V: TRBV5-1; size: medium-sized; D: NA; DNA: TGCGCCAGCAGCTTGGTAGGTCAGCCTGGCGAGCAGTACTTC; CDR3: CASSLVGQPGEQYF